The entry that follows covers one TCR beta chain sequence. Its antigen is as yet unknown. The sample belongs to a study of cytomegalovirus exposure and HLA in healthy donors. The CDR3 length is 13 residues. Germline V lookup: CDR1 KGHSH, CDR2 LQKENI. V was trimmed by 2 bases and J by 5 bases, leaving 9 bases between them. Findings and limits, study-wide: Follow-up analysis seemed to connect common viral pathogens with several of the most significant clusters identified.

Primers: 60 Vbeta forward and 13 Jbeta reverse. In the original processing: Approximately 11 million of the roughly 80 million unique TCR beta chains counted in a later analysis were shared. The data were produced by immunoSEQ multiplex PCR, yet TCRdb's version contains in-frame clones alone and is incomplete. V and J calls and clone size are given by that table; D and trimming were obtained from the DNA. This sample carries about 90,000 clones, roughly 76% of them seen once, and the ten largest clones take 19%. This clonotype originated in a woman aged 60 to 75 in good health and CMV-seropositive. The rearrangement links TRBV18 to TRBJ2-5; no clear D. The sequenced material came from PBMCs. The CDR3 nucleotides read TGTGCCAGCTCACCAGTCCCCGGGGAGACCCAGTACTTC. This translates into CASSPVPGETQYF. The full variable domain, with the rest looked up from reference TRBV18 and TRBJ2-5, is NAGVMQNPRHLVRRRGQEARLRCSPMKGHSHVYWYRQLPEEGLKFMVYLQKENIIDESGMPKERFSAEFPKEGPSILRIQQVVRGDSAAYFCASSPVPGETQYFGPGTRLLVL.